Following are 25 T cell receptor beta chains from one sample sequenced in a study of blood T cell repertoires in COVID-19. Here immunoSEQ multiplex PCR was the method, and the copy in TCRdb shows in-frame clones only, minus some. The sample lists hundreds of thousands of clones, roughly 91% occurring once. Input material: peripheral blood. These receptors were obtained from a woman in her forties or fifties with COVID-19, enrolled during active disease.

The chain uses TRBV6-1 and TRBJ2-3; D unresolved. V shed 2 bases and J shed 0 bases, with 15 bases lying between them. Germline values: CDR1 MNHNS, CDR2 SASEGT. The CDR3 has 17 residues. The CDR3 protein is CASSEWASPPSTDTQYF. In DNA, the CDR3 is TGTGCCAGCAGTGAATGGGCCTCCCCTCCTAGCACAGATACGCAGTATTTT.

The J gene is TRBJ1-2, the V gene TRBV30; 7 bases agree with TRBD1. There are 13 residues in the CDR3. Per the germline V gene, CDR1 is GTSNPN and CDR2 is SVGIG (reference sequence). V lost 4 bases and J lost 6; bases outside the gene matches: 8. Here the CDR3 DNA reads TGTGCCTGGACCCGACAGGGATGGAATGGCTACACCTTC. Translation: CAWTRQGWNGYTF. The whole variable domain, filled in from reference TRBV30 and TRBJ1-2, reads SQTIHQWPATLVQPVGSPLSLECTVEGTSNPNLYWYRQAAGRGLQLLFYSVGIGQISSEVPQNLSASRPQDRQFILSSKKLLLSDSGFYLCAWTRQGWNGYTFGSGTRLTVV.

J is TRBJ1-1 and V is TRBV24-1; D remains ambiguous. V dropped 8 bases and J dropped 7 bases, with 16 bases sitting between them. CDR1 and CDR2 (germline): KGHDR, SFDVKD. The CDR3 consists of 13 residues. In DNA, the CDR3 is TGTGCCACCATGGAAGGAGGGATCCATGAAGCTTTCTTT. Translating it yields CATMEGGIHEAFF.

The chain recombines TRBV28 with TRBJ2-7; 7 bases line up with TRBD1. Germline lookup yields CDR1 MDHEN and CDR2 SYDVKM. The CDR3 length is 13 residues. The V segment lost 10 bases and the J segment 3 bases; nucleotides outside the gene matches: 9. DNA for the CDR3: TGTGCCACCACGACAGGGAAGTTCTACGAGCAGTACTTC. Translating gives CATTTGKFYEQYF.

This clone was detected once. V is TRBV11-2 and J is TRBJ2-3, with D possibly matching TRBD2 (6 bases). The V gene's germline CDR1 is SGHAT and CDR2 FQNNGV. The CDR3 runs 15 residues. V was clipped by 4 bases and J by 4 bases, with 15 bases between them. DNA for the CDR3: TGTGCCAGCAGCTCGGGGACTTCCGCCTCAGATACGCAGTATTTT. It specifies CASSSGTSASDTQYF.

The chain recombines TRBV6-1 with TRBJ2-7; D not certain. The CDR3 totals 13 residues. Trimming took off 1 base at V and 4 bases at J, with 8 bases between the two ends. The germline V gene has CDR1 MNHNS and CDR2 SASEGT. The CDR3 DNA reads as TGTGCCAGCAGTGAAGGCTCCCGGTACGAGCAGTACTTC. Encoded protein: CASSEGSRYEQYF.

The chain combines TRBV19 with TRBJ1-2; 7 bases are shared with TRBD1. This CDR3 is 15 amino acids long. V was clipped by 6 bases and J by 3 bases; unmatched bases: 10. Germline V lookup: CDR1 LNHDA, CDR2 SQIVND (reference sequence). The CDR3 reads CASRQPTGEDYGYTF. The CDR3 DNA sequence: TGTGCCAGTAGGCAACCCACAGGGGAAGACTATGGCTACACCTTC.

The J gene is TRBJ2-7, the V gene TRBV3-1 (or the pseudogene TRBV3-2), with D uncertain. The CDR3 extends over 13 amino acids. Per the germline V gene, CDR1 is LGHDT and CDR2 is YNNKEL (reference sequence). V was trimmed by 2 bases and J by 2 bases, leaving 7 bases between them. The CDR3 is CASSQYAAYEQYF. The CDR3 nucleotides read TGTGCCAGCAGCCAATACGCAGCCTACGAGCAGTACTTC.

This chain connects TRBV7-2 to TRBJ1-5; TRBD1 is a possible D gene (5 bases). Deletions cut 0 bases from V and 5 bases from J, with 11 bases between. This CDR3 spans 15 amino acids. Per the germline V gene, CDR1 is SGHTA and CDR2 is FQGNSA. The CDR3 here is CASSLAQGKDQPQHF. As DNA, the CDR3 is TGTGCCAGCAGCTTAGCCCAGGGCAAGGATCAGCCCCAGCATTTT.

This clone was recorded a few times. The V and J genes are TRBV11-2 and TRBJ1-1, with 8 bases that match TRBD1. This CDR3 region has 14 residues. With 5 bases clipped from V and 6 bases from J, the junction kept 8 bases outside the gene matches. The germline V gene has CDR1 SGHAT and CDR2 FQNNGV. The CDR3 DNA follows: TGTGCCAGCAGCAACAGGGGGTTAAGGGCTGAAGCTTTCTTT. Translated, it gives CASSNRGLRAEAFF.

The chain is built from TRBV30 and TRBJ1-2; possible D gene TRBD1, 5 bases. CDR3 length equals 14 residues. The ends were cut back, 5 bases at V and 8 bases at J, with 21 bases in the middle. Germline V gene data show CDR1 as GTSNPN and CDR2 as SVGIG (reference sequence). CDR3 DNA: TGTGCCTGGGACCGGGACTCATTATGGAGAGGCTACACCTTC. This codes for CAWDRDSLWRGYTF.

This chain connects TRBV12-3 or TRBV12-4 to TRBJ1-1, with a weak D call TRBD1 (5 bases). This CDR3 has 13 residues. The V end was cut by 6 bases, the J end by 7 bases, with 15 bases between. Written as DNA, the CDR3 is TGTGCCAGCAGGGGACTGGGAGATGGTGAAGCTTTCTTT. Translated: CASRGLGDGEAFF.

The chain has TRBV10-2 and TRBJ1-2, with 9 positions matching TRBD1. V shed 4 bases, J shed 4 bases, and the junction held 16 bases outside the gene matches. CDR1 WSHSY and CDR2 SAAADI come from the germline V gene. This CDR3 contains 18 residues. Here the CDR3 reads CASSGGDRASREVYGYTF. CDR3 DNA: TGCGCCAGCAGTGGAGGGGACAGGGCTTCTCGGGAGGTCTATGGCTACACCTTC.

The V gene is TRBV20-1, the J gene TRBJ1-2, with TRBD1 as a possible D gene (5 bases). Germline CDR1 and CDR2: DFQATT and SNEGSKA (reference sequence). Trimming removed 5 bases at V and 4 bases at J, with 8 bases between. The CDR3 totals 11 residues. The CDR3 DNA is TGCAGTGCTGTGGGGGGCTATGGCTACACCTTC. Its protein is CSAVGGYGYTF.

The genes are TRBV5-1 and TRBJ2-5; TRBD2 matches at 14 bases. The CDR3 spans 15 residues. J gave up 5 bases and V 2 bases, and 2 bases lay outside the gene matches. The germline V gene encodes CDR1 SGHRS and CDR2 YFSETQ. This CDR3 reads CASSFWTSGGETQYF. CDR3 DNA sequence: TGCGCCAGCAGCTTCTGGACTAGCGGGGGGGAGACCCAGTACTTC.

The rearrangement uses TRBV7-2 and TRBJ1-2; maybe TRBD1 (5 bases). Germline V gives CDR1 SGHTA, CDR2 FQGNSA. V was shortened by 1 base and J by 4 bases, with 16 bases between the two germline ends. The CDR3 runs to 16 residues. CDR3 bases: TGTGCCAGCAGCTTAGTCGGCCCCAGCAGGGTCTATGGCTACACCTTC. Its translation: CASSLVGPSRVYGYTF. The variable domain in full, with the rest retrieved from reference TRBV7-2 and TRBJ1-2, is GAGVSQSPSNKVTEKGKDVELRCDPISGHTALYWYRQSLGQGLEFLIYFQGNSAPDKSGLPSDRFSAERTGGSVSTLTIQRTQQEDSAVYLCASSLVGPSRVYGYTFGSGTRLTVV.

This clone appeared a few times. Other DNA sequences in this specimen translate into the identical CDR3. The chain uses TRBV6-1 and TRBJ1-1; D unclear. CDR3 length: 13 residues. The V gene's germline CDR1 is MNHNS and CDR2 SASEGT. V was trimmed by 2 bases and J by 0 bases, leaving 4 bases between them. CDR3 bases: TGTGCCAGCAGTGAAACAGTGAACACTGAAGCTTTCTTT. It yields the protein CASSETVNTEAFF.

This sequence joins TRBV30 and TRBJ1-1; no clear D. Trimming removed 0 bases from V and 8 bases from J, with 4 bases in between. The CDR3 is made up of 10 amino acids. Germline CDR1 and CDR2: GTSNPN and SVGIG (reference sequence). The CDR3 is CAWSVVEAFF. CDR3 nucleotide sequence: TGTGCCTGGAGTGTCGTCGAAGCTTTCTTT. The whole variable domain, filled in from reference TRBV30 and TRBJ1-1, reads SQTIHQWPATLVQPVGSPLSLECTVEGTSNPNLYWYRQAAGRGLQLLFYSVGIGQISSEVPQNLSASRPQDRQFILSSKKLLLSDSGFYLCAWSVVEAFFGQGTRLTVV.

The chain recombines TRBV11-2 with TRBJ2-1, with TRBD2 identical over 10 bases. The CDR3 runs to 15 residues. Germline CDR1 SGHAT, CDR2 FQNNGV. The V gene end was trimmed by 1 base and the J gene end by 10 bases; junction bases not matched to a gene: 7. The CDR3 DNA reads as TGTGCCAGCAGCTTAGTTAGCGGGGGGCGCTCCGAGCAGTTCTTC. This translates into CASSLVSGGRSEQFF.

The rearrangement links TRBV13 to TRBJ2-5; 9 positions agree with TRBD1. Germline-derived CDR1 and CDR2 are PRHDT and FYEKMQ (reference sequence). The J segment lost 4 bases and the V segment lost 4 bases, leaving 13 bases of the junction unmatched. CDR3 length equals 17 residues. The CDR3 DNA reads as TGTGCCAGCAGCTCCGGGACAGGGTGGTCAGTGGGAGAGACCCAGTACTTC. Protein sequence: CASSSGTGWSVGETQYF.

This clone has only a few counts. The chain is built from TRBV7-8 and TRBJ1-3; possibly TRBD1 for D (5 bases). This CDR3 is built from 14 residues. Germline CDR1 SGHVS, CDR2 FQNEAQ. Deletions cut 1 base from V and 1 base from J, with 5 bases between. CDR3 sequence: CASSLGQSGNTIYF. CDR3 DNA sequence: TGTGCCAGCAGCTTAGGACAGTCTGGAAACACCATATATTTT.

V is TRBV4-1 and J is TRBJ1-2, with no clear D. From germline, CDR1 is MGHRA and CDR2 YSYEKL. V was pared by 4 bases and J by 8 bases, with 23 bases between. CDR3 length equals 16 residues. CDR3 sequence: CASSRNARFEAAGYTF. The CDR3 DNA is TGCGCCAGCAGCCGGAATGCGCGATTCGAGGCAGCGGGCTACACCTTC.

The table lists this clone with a count of one. The J gene is TRBJ2-7, the V gene TRBV7-9, with 11 nucleotides matching TRBD2. V dropped 1 base and J dropped 0; count of bases not matched to a gene: 11. Germline V lookup: CDR1 SEHNR, CDR2 FQNEAQ (reference sequence). The CDR3 totals 19 residues. The CDR3, as DNA: TGTGCCAGCAGCTTAGATTCTGCTAGCGGGGGGTCTAGCTCCTACGAGCAGTACTTC. Encoded protein: CASSLDSASGGSSSYEQYF. Complete variable domain (other parts from reference TRBV7-9 and TRBJ2-7): DTGVSQNPRHKITKRGQNVTFRCDPISEHNRLYWYRQTLGQGPEFLTYFQNEAQLEKSRLLSDRFSAERPKGSFSTLEIQRTEQGDSAMYLCASSLDSASGGSSSYEQYFGPGTRLTVT.

This clone was detected only once. V is TRBV5-1 and J is TRBJ1-2, with D perhaps matching TRBD1 (6 bases). V was shortened by 1 base and J by 2 bases, with 15 bases between the two germline ends. Germline lookup yields CDR1 SGHRS and CDR2 YFSETQ. This CDR3 comprises 16 residues. In DNA, the CDR3 is TGCGCCAGCAGCTTGCCGCATACGGACAGCAACTATGGCTACACCTTC. Encoded protein: CASSLPHTDSNYGYTF.

CDR3 sequence (DNA): TGCGCCAGCAGCCAGGGCATCAGGGGTGTAGGGACCGGGGAGCTGTTTTTT. Encoded protein: CASSQGIRGVGTGELFF. The chain combines TRBV4-1 with TRBJ2-2; weak D call: TRBD1 (6 bases). CDR1 is MGHRA, CDR2 YSYEKL, per germline. Trimming pared 3 bases from V and 5 bases from J, leaving 19 bases between. The CDR3 extends over 17 amino acids.